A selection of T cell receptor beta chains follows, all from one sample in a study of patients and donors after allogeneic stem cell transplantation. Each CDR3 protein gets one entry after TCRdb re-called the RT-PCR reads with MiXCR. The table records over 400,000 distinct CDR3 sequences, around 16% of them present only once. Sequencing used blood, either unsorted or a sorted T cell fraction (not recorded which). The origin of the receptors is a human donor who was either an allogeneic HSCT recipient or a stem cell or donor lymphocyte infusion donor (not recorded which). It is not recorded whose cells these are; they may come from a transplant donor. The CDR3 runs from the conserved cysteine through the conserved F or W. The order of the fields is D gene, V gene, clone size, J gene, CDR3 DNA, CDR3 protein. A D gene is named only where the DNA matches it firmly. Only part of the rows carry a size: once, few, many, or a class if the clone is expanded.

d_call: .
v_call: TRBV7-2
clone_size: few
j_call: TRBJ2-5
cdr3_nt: TGTGCCAGCAGCTTAGGAGGACTGGCGACCCAGTACTTC
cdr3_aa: CASSLGGLATQYF

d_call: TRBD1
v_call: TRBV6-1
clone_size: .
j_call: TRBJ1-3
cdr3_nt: TGTGCCAGCAGTATACAGGGGGGTACTGGAAACACCATATATTTT
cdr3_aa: CASSIQGGTGNTIYF

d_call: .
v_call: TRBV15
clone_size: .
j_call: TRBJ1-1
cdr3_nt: TGTGCCACCAGCAGAGATCCCCCGAACACTGAAGCTTTCTTT
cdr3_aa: CATSRDPPNTEAFF

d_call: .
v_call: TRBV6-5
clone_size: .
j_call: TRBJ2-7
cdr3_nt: TGTGCCAGCAGTTACTCTAGGACTCCCGCCTACGAGCAGTACTTC
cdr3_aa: CASSYSRTPAYEQYF

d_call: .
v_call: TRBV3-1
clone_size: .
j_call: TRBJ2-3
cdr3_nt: TGTGCCAGCAGCCACTCACCGGGTAGTACGCAGTATTTT
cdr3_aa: CASSHSPGSTQYF

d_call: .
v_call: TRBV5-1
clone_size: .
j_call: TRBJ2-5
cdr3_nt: TGCGCCAGCAGCTTGGAGGCTATCGGGACGAGGTGGGAGACCCAGTACTTC
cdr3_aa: CASSLEAIGTRWETQYF

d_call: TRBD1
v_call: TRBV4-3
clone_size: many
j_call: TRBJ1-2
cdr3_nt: TGCGCCAGCAGCCATGATATAGGGGGCCCATCTAACTATGGCTACACCTTC
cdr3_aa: CASSHDIGGPSNYGYTF

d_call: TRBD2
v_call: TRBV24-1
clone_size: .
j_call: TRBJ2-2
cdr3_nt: TGTGCCACCAGTGATTCCGGACTAGCGCCGAACACCGGGGAGCTGTTTTTT
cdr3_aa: CATSDSGLAPNTGELFF

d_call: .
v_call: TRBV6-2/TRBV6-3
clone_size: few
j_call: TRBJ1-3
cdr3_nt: TGTGCCAGCAGTGTTACAGGGAGCTCTGGAAACACCATATATTTT
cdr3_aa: CASSVTGSSGNTIYF

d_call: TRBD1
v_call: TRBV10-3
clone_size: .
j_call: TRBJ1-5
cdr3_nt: TGTGCCATCAGCCCGGACAGGGGAGATGGTCAGCCCCAGCATTTT
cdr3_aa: CAISPDRGDGQPQHF

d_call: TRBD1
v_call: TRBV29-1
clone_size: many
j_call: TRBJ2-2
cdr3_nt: TGCAGCGTGTGGAGGACAGGACCAAACACCGGGGAGCTGTTTTTT
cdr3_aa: CSVWRTGPNTGELFF

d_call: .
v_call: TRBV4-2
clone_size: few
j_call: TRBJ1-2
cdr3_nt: TGTGCCAGCAGCCAAGATGGGGAGGGCTACACCTTC
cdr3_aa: CASSQDGEGYTF

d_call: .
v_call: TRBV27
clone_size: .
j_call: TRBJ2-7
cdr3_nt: TGTGCCAGCAGTTTAAAGGGTAATCACAACGAGCAGTACTTC
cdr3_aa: CASSLKGNHNEQYF

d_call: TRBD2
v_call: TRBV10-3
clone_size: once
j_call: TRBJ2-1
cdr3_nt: TGTGCCATCAGTGAGTCCCCCCCCGGGACTAGCGGGGATGAGCAGTTCTTC
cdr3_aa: CAISESPPGTSGDEQFF

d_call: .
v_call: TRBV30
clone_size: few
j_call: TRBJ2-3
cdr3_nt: TGTGCCTGGGAGATGGCAGATACGCAGTATTTT
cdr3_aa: CAWEMADTQYF

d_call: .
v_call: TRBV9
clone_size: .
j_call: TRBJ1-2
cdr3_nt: TGTGCCAGCAGCGTATCCCCCTCCATAAACTATGGCTACACCTTC
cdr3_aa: CASSVSPSINYGYTF

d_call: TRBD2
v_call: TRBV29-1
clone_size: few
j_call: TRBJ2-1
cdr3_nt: TGCAGCGTTGTTGGACTAGTCCATACAAATGAGCAGTTCTTC
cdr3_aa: CSVVGLVHTNEQFF

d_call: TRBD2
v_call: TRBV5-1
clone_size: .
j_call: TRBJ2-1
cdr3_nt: TGCGCCAGCAGTTCCCAGGGAGGCCGTTCAGTGCTAGCGGAGAGCTCCTACAATGAGCAGTTCTTC
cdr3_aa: CASSSQGGRSVLAESSYNEQFF

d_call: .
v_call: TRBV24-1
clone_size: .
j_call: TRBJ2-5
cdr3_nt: TGTGCCACCAGTGATCCGGCCAGCCTGGCCACCCAGTACTTC
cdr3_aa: CATSDPASLATQYF

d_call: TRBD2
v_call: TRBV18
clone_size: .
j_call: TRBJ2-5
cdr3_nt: TGTGCCAGCTCACGACAGCGAGGGACTAGCGGGCTACAAGAGACCCAGTACTTC
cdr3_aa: CASSRQRGTSGLQETQYF

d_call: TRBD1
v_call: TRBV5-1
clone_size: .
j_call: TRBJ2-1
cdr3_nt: TGCGCCAGCAGCTTGCGTAACAGGGGTCATGAGCAGTTCTTC
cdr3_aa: CASSLRNRGHEQFF

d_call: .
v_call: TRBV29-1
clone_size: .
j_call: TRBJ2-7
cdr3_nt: TGCAGCGTTGAAAATACAGGCAGATCCTACGAGCAGTACTTC
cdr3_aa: CSVENTGRSYEQYF

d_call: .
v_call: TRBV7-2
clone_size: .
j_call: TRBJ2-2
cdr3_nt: TGTGCCAGCAGCTTCCGGGACATAACCACCGGGGAGCTGTTTTTT
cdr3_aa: CASSFRDITTGELFF

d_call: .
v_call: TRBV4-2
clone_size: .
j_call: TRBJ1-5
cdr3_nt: TGTGCCAGCAGCCAAGGTATTCGGCAGGGAAAATATAGCAATCAGCCCCAGCATTTT
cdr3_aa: CASSQGIRQGKYSNQPQHF

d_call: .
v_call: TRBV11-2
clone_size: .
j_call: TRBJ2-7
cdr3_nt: TGTGCCAGCAGCTTAAGGCAAATAACCTACGAGCAGTACTTC
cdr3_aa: CASSLRQITYEQYF

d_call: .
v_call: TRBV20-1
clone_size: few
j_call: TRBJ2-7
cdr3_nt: TGCAGTGCTAGAGCGGGGTACCCCTACGAGCAGTACTTC
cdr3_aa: CSARAGYPYEQYF

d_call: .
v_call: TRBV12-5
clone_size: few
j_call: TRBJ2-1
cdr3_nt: TGTGCTAGTGGTTCAATCGCGGTTTACAATGAGCAGTTCTTC
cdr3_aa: CASGSIAVYNEQFF

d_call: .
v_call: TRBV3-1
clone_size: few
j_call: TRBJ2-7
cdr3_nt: TGTGCCAGCAGCCCCCGAGGGGGAACTTACGAGCAGTACTTC
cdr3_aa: CASSPRGGTYEQYF